This record concerns one TCR beta chain sequence. No antigen is known for it. Cultured CD4+ T cell DNA was sequenced using the Oncomine TCR Beta short-read assay. From the PCR reads, TCRdb called clonotypes with MiXCR, one entry per CDR3 protein. The repertoire holds 20,000 to 30,000 distinct CDR3 sequences, with around two fifths as singletons. This record belongs to a study of vaccination and CD4 T cells after COVID-19. About the study: Convalescents were six males and four females, two of them Hispanic.

Documented time point: late sampling 161 to 241 days after vaccination in a few convalescent patients. As for treatment: approximately 10-day PBMC culture with coronavirus spike peptide pools or control peptides (ViraFEST assay). Per well, approximately 2.1 million PBMCs were cultured in the presence of roughly 9 IU/ml IL-2 and 10 ug/ml peptide pools. The material sequenced was CD4+ T cells from blood, cultured in vitro, taken about 7 months after SARS-CoV-2 vaccination. The origin of this receptor is a human donor who had recovered from COVID-19.

CDR3 DNA sequence: TGTGCCAGCAGTTTCCCCGACCTAAAAGAGACCCAGTACTTC. It encodes CASSFPDLKETQYF. This chain uses TRBV28 with TRBJ2-5; unclear D gene. The CDR3 totals 14 residues. V was shortened by 3 bases and J by 3 bases, with 11 bases between the two germline ends. CDR1 and CDR2 (germline): MDHEN, SYDVKM.